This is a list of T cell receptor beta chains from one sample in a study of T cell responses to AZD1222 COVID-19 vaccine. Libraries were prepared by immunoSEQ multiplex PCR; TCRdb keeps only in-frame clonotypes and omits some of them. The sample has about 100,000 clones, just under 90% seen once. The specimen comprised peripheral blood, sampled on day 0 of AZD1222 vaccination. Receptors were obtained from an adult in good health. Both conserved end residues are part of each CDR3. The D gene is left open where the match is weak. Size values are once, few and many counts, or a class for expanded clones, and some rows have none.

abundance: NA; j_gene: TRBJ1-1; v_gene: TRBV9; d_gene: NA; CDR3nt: TGTGCCAGCAGCGTAGCATTCACGAACACTGAAGCTTTCTTT; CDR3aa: CASSVAFTNTEAFF
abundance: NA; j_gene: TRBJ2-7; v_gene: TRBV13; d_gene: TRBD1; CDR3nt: TGTGCCAGCAGCCCCTGGACAGGGGAAAGAGGTGGCGAGCAGTACTTC; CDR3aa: CASSPWTGERGGEQYF
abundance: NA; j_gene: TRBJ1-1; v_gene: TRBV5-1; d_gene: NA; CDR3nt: TGCGCCAGCATCAGGGACACCCAAAACACTGAAGCTTTCTTT; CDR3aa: CASIRDTQNTEAFF
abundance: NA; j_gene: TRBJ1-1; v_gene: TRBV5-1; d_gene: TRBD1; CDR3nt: TGCGCCAGCAGCGCGTACGACAGGGTGGTTACTGAAGCTTTCTTT; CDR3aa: CASSAYDRVVTEAFF
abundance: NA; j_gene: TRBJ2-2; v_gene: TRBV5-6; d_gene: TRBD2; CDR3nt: TGTGCCAGCAGCCGTACCCTCCTAGCGGGAAGGACCGGGGAGCTGTTTTTT; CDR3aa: CASSRTLLAGRTGELFF
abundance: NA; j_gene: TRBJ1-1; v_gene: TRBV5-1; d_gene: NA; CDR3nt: TGCGCCAGCAGCTTCGCGACAGCAATGAACACTGAAGCTTTCTTT; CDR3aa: CASSFATAMNTEAFF
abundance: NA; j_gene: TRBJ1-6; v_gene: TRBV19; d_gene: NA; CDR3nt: TGTGCCAGTAGTTGGGAAAGCGGGGATTCACCCCTCCACTTT; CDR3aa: CASSWESGDSPLHF
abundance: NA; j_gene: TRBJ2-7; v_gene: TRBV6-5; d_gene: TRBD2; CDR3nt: TGTGCCAGCACTTTAGCGGGGGATACCTACGAGCAGTACTTC; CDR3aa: CASTLAGDTYEQYF
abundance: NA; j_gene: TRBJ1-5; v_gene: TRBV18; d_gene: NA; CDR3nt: TGTGCCAGCTCACCAACAGATTTAGGGGAAGGTCAGCCCCAGCATTTT; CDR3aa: CASSPTDLGEGQPQHF
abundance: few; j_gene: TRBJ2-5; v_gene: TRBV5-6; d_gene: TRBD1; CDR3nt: TGTGCCAGCACAATGAGGTCAGGGGGTTCCTATCAAGAGACCCAGTACTTC; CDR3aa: CASTMRSGGSYQETQYF
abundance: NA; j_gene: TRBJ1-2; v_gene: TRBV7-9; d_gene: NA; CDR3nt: TGTGCCAGCAGCTGGGGGGAGCGGATTGGCTACACCTTC; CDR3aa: CASSWGERIGYTF
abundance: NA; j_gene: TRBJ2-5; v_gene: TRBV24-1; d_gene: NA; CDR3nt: TGTGCCACCAGTGATTCTGGGGGCGCAGAGACCCAGTACTTC; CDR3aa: CATSDSGGAETQYF
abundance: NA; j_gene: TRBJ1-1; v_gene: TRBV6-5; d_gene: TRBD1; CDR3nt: TGTGCCAGCAGGGTCGGGACAGGGTTTGGGGAAGCTTTCTTT; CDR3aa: CASRVGTGFGEAFF
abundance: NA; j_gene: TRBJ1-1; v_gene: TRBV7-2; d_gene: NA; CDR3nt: TGTGCCAGCAGGAGGACGGCTAGTACGGGCGCTGAAGCTTTCTTT; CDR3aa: CASRRTASTGAEAFF
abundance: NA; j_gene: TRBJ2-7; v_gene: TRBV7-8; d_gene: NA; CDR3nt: TGTGCCAGCAGCTTCAACAGGGAGGGCGAGCAGTACTTC; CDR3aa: CASSFNREGEQYF
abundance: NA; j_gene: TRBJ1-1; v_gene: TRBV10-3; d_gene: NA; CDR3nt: TGTGCCATCAGTGAACCCCCGGCTGGGGTAGCTTTCTTT; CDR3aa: CAISEPPAGVAFF
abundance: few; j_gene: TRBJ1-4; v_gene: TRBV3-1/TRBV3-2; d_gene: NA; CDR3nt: TGTGCCAGCAGCCAGATTAAGGGTAGTGATGAAAAACTGTTTTTT; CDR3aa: CASSQIKGSDEKLFF
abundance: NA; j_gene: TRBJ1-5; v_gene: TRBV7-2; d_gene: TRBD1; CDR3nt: TGTGCCAGCAGCTCGACGACAGGGGTCAATCAGCCCCAGCATTTT; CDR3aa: CASSSTTGVNQPQHF
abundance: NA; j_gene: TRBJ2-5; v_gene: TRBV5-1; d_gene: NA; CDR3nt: TGCGCCAGCAGCCCCGCCCCCCCGAGGTCGTTGGCCCAGTACTTC; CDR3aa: CASSPAPPRSLAQYF
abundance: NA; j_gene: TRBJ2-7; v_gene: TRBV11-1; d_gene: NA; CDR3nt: TGTGCCAGCAGCTTAAGGGCTGGAGGGGCCGAGCAGTACTTC; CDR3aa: CASSLRAGGAEQYF
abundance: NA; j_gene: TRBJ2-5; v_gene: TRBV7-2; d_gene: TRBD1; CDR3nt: TGTGCCAGCAGCCCCAGGGGGCGTTGGCAAGAGACCCAGTACTTC; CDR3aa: CASSPRGRWQETQYF
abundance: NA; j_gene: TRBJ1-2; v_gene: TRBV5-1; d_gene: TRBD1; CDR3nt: TGCGCCAGCAGAGGCGGACAGGACCGAGGGGGCTATGGCTACACCTTC; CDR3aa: CASRGGQDRGGYGYTF
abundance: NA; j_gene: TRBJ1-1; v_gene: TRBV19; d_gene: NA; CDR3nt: TGTGCCAGCGGGACGGTCCCCATGAACACTGAAGCTTTCTTT; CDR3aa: CASGTVPMNTEAFF
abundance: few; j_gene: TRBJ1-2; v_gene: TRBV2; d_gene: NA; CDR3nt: TGTGCCAGCAGTGTGGGACGCCTCTCGGGGAATGGCTACACCTTC; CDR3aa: CASSVGRLSGNGYTF
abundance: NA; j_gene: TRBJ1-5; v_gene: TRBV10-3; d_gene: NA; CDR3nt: TGTGCCATCAGTGAGTTAATGACGGGGAGCAATCAGCCCCAGCATTTT; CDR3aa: CAISELMTGSNQPQHF
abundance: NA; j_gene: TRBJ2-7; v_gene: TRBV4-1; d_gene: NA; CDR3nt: NA; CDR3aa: CASSQVAQGIKYF
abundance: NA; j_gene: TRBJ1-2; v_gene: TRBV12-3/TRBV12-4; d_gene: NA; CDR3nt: TGTGCCAGCAGTCGGACAGTTAACTATGGCTACACCTTC; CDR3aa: CASSRTVNYGYTF
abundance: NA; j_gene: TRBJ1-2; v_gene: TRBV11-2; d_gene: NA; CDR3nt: TGTGCCAGCAGCTTAGGACCCGACTATGGCTACACCTTC; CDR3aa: CASSLGPDYGYTF
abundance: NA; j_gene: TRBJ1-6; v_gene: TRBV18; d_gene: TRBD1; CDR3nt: TGTGCCAGCTCACCAGGGACAGCTAATTCACCCCTCCACTTT; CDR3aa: CASSPGTANSPLHF
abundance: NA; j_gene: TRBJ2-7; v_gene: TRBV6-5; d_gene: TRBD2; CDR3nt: TGTGCCAGCACGCGGGAGTACTACGAGCAGTACTTC; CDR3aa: CASTREYYEQYF
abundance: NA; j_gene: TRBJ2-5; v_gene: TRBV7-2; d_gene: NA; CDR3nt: TGTGCCAGCAGCTTAGGCGTGGCGGAGGGCCAAGAGACCCAGTACTTC; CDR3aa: CASSLGVAEGQETQYF
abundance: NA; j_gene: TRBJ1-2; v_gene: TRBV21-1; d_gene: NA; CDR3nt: TGTGCCAGCAGCCTACTTTTATTGAACAGCATCCTGAGGGGCTACACCTTC; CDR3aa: CASSLLLLNSILRGYTF
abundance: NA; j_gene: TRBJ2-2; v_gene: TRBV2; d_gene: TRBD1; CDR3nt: TGTGCCAGCAGTCCTGACAGGGTGGAGGCCGGGGAGCTGTTTTTT; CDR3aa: CASSPDRVEAGELFF
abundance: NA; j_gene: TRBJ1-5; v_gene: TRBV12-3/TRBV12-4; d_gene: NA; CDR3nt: TGTGCCAGCAGTCGTCAGAGGGGACAGCCCCAGCATTTT; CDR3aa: CASSRQRGQPQHF
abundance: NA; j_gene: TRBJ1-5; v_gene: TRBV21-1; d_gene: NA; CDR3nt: TGTGCCAGCAGCAAAATAGGTGGGAGGGTCGGTCAGCCCCAGCATTTT; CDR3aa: CASSKIGGRVGQPQHF
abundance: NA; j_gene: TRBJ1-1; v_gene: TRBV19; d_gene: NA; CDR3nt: TGTGCCAGTAGTTCCCGTGGGGGGACTGAAGCTTTCTTT; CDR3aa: CASSSRGGTEAFF
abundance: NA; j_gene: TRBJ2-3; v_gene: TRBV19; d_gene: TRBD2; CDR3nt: TGTGCCAGTAGTACGGGACTAGCGGGAAGAGATACGCAGTATTTT; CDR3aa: CASSTGLAGRDTQYF
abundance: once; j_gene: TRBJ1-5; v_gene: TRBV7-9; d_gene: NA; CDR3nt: TGTGCCAGCAGCTTGGCAGACCATAACAATCAGCCCCAGCATTTT; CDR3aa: CASSLADHNNQPQHF
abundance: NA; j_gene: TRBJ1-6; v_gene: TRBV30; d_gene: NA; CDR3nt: TGTGCCTGGAGTGTGACTGTTGATAATTCACCCCTCCACTTT; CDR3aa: CAWSVTVDNSPLHF
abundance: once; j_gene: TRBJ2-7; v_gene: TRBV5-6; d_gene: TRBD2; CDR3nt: TGTGCCAGCAGCTTGGTGGGAAGCGGGAAGGTAGGCGAGCAGTACTTC; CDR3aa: CASSLVGSGKVGEQYF
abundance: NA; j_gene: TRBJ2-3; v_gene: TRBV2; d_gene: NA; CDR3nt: TGTGCCAGCAGTACAGGGTTAGTCAGCACAGATACGCAGTATTTT; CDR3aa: CASSTGLVSTDTQYF
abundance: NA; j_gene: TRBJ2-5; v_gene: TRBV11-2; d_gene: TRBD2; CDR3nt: TGTGCCAGCAGCTTAAGAGGACTAGCGGGGCAGTCAGGGCCAGAGACCCAGTACTTC; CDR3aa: CASSLRGLAGQSGPETQYF
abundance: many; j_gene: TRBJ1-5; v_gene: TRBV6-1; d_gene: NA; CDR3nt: TGTGCCAGCAGTGAATCCACAGGCAATCAGCCCCAGCATTTT; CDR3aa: CASSESTGNQPQHF
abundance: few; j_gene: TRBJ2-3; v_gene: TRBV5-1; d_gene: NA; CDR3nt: TGCGCCAGCAGCTTTTCTGGGGGGGCCACAGATACGCAGTATTTT; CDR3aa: CASSFSGGATDTQYF
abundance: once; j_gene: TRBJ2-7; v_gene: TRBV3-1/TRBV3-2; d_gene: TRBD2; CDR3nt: TGTGCCAGCAGCTCCGGGACTAGCGGGAGCTACGAGCAGTACTTC; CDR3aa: CASSSGTSGSYEQYF
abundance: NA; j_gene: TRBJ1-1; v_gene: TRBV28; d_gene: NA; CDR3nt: TGTGCCAGCAGTTTAGGCCGAGACACTGAAGCTTTCTTT; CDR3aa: CASSLGRDTEAFF
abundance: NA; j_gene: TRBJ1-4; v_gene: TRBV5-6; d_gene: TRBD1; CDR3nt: TGTGCCAGCAGCGTCCATCAGGGGGCGTACTCTAAACAAAAACTGTTTTTT; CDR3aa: CASSVHQGAYSKQKLFF
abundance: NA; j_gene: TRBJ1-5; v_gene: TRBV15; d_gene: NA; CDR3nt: TGTGCCACCAGCAGAGCGGGGTCGGATCAGCCCCAGCATTTT; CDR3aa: CATSRAGSDQPQHF
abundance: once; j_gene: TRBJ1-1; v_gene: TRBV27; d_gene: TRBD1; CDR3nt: TGTGCCAGCAGTTTTTCCCAGGACAGGCTGGGGACTGAAGCTTTCTTT; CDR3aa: CASSFSQDRLGTEAFF